This T cell receptor (beta chain) is drawn from a study of cytomegalovirus exposure and HLA in healthy donors. Findings and limits, study-wide: Among TCR beta chains, those listed as cytomegalovirus-associated numbered roughly 150.

The method was immunoSEQ multiplex PCR; TCRdb's version includes in-frame clones alone and lacks a portion of them. The sample comprises 330,000 or so clones, roughly 90% of which are singletons, and 0.84% rests with the top ten. The V and J ends lost 1 base and 4 bases respectively, with 13 bases between them. Germline CDR1 SGHTA, CDR2 FQGNSA. This CDR3 comprises 15 residues. The sample holds one count of this clone. Its antigen remains unknown. The receptor was derived from a woman aged 18-30 years in good health and CMV-seronegative. Sequencing was carried out using PBMCs. The V and J genes are TRBV7-2 and TRBJ1-2, with D tentatively TRBD1 (6 bases). CDR3 sequence (DNA): TGTGCCAGCAGCTTAGGAGGGCAGGGGATCTATGGCTACACCTTC. This encodes CASSLGGQGIYGYTF.